The TCR beta chain under discussion was sequenced for a study of blood T cells in healthy people across ages. Study context: About one barcoded beta molecule was captured per two T cells (by template switching).

Overall study findings and caveats: The long-lived group displayed more naive CD4+ cells, plus higher diversity, than the aged donors did.

Alongside a J-beta primer mix, a sample-barcoded 5' primer served in a second PCR lasting roughly 6 to 12 cycles. A template-switch adaptor that had 12 random nucleotides put a tag on each cDNA molecule. Using its own MiXCR run on the 5' RACE reads, TCRdb lists one record per CDR3 protein. The sample has about 560,000 distinct CDR3 sequences, roughly a quarter seen once. V trimming: 4 bases; J trimming: 6 bases; junction bases outside the gene matches: 7. The CDR3 has 15 amino acids. As to this clonotype: What it binds is not known.

This same sample was also part of a study on T cells of mothers and their children. Per that study: Sample barcodes and 2-4 random nucleotides were added by the M1S primer of the second PCR.

The clonotype was recovered from a boy aged 2 to 9 in good health. The chain uses TRBV12-3 or TRBV12-4 and TRBJ1-5, with 9 bases that match TRBD1. The sample comprised blood. The CDR3 nucleotides are TGTGCCAGCAGTTCCCACAGGGGGCCGGGTCAGCCCCAGCATTTT. Translating it yields CASSSHRGPGQPQHF.